A selection of T cell receptor beta chains follows, all from one sample in a study of shared T cell receptors in the human thymus. TCRdb keeps only in-frame clones here, not all; method: immunoSEQ multiplex PCR. The sample yields about 610,000 clones, 70% to 90% seen once. These data were also filed under a second study, of human thymus T cells.

Material for sequencing was thymocytes. These receptors were collected from a boy less than two years old with a congenital heart defect. CDR3s include the opening cysteine and the closing phenylalanine or tryptophan. The D gene is left open where the match is weak. Clone size is shown for a subset of rows, as once, few, many or a class of expanded clone.

>.|TRBJ2-7|TRBD1|TRBV30|15
CAWTRTQGAPYEQYF
TGTGCCTGGACCAGAACACAGGGGGCCCCCTACGAGCAGTACTTC
>.|TRBJ2-7|.|TRBV15|17
CATSSHPAAAATYEQYF
TGTGCCACCAGCAGCCACCCCGCGGCGGCAGCTACCTACGAGCAGTACTTC
>.|TRBJ2-1|TRBD1|TRBV29-1|15
CSVEDRARSYNEQFF
TGCAGCGTTGAGGACAGGGCTCGGTCCTACAATGAGCAGTTCTTC
>.|TRBJ2-1|.|TRBV7-3|13
CASSTQPGNEQFF
TGTGCCAGCAGCACCCAGCCGGGGAATGAGCAGTTCTTC
>.|TRBJ1-4|TRBD1|TRBV28|19
CASSTYFRDRGATNEKLFF
TGTGCCAGCAGCACTTACTTCCGGGACAGGGGGGCAACTAATGAAAAACTGTTTTTT
>.|TRBJ1-2|.|TRBV4-1|14
CASRRRTANYGYTF
TGCGCCAGCAGGAGGCGGACAGCTAACTATGGCTACACCTTC
>.|TRBJ2-1|.|TRBV20-1|11
CSATAGNEQFF
TGCAGTGCTACGGCGGGCAATGAGCAGTTCTTC
>.|TRBJ1-1|TRBD1|TRBV14|15
CASSHPTGGRTEAFF
TGTGCCAGCAGCCATCCCACAGGGGGCAGAACTGAAGCTTTCTTT
>few|TRBJ1-2|TRBD1|TRBV28|14
CASSSRGPLRGYTF
TGTGCCAGCAGCTCCAGGGGGCCCCTGCGTGGCTACACCTTC
>.|TRBJ2-3|.|TRBV10-3|16
CAISEKYRFHTDTQYF
TGTGCCATCAGTGAAAAATACCGATTCCACACGGATACGCAGTATTTT